This T cell receptor (beta chain) is from a study of blood T cell repertoires in COVID-19 (dated by TCRdb to 2020 to 2021). Context from the whole study: Collaborator samples came from the United States, Italy and Spain and covered acute and convalescent phases of COVID-19. The material from the prospective study consisted of cDNA or gDNA derived from T cells, B-cell-depleted T cells, or PBMCs. The dataset comprised deeply sampled blood TCRbeta repertoires from subjects exposed to, actively infected with, or recovered from COVID-19. The repertoires were released in a freely available public database intended as a resource for research on the immune response to SARS-CoV-2. Samples were obtained from the ongoing ImmuneRACE study (first 160 participants) and from 1,254 subjects provided by 6 global collaborators. The sample metadata nearly always contained a de-identified subject ID, COVID-19 status, age in years and sex. Where HLA class I and class II types were available, the types were taken from metadata supplied by the sample provider, not from assay-based typing.

The germline V gene sets CDR1 to SGHTS and CDR2 to YDEGEE. Compared with germline, V lacks 4 bases and J lacks 4 bases; bases without a gene match: 8. There are 14 amino acids in the CDR3, from cysteine to phenylalanine inclusive. Only the CDR3 DNA is retained, 42 bases long and in frame from the first base. TCRbeta CDR3 regions were amplified from genomic DNA by means of the immunoSEQ Assay, a bias-controlled multiplex PCR. In the source study's methods: Nucleated cell counts per sample were estimated from amplification of reference gene primers within the assay. Sequence reads were collapsed and filtered to measure the absolute abundance of every unique TCRbeta CDR3 rearrangement. For each sample, productive Simpson clonality was calculated as the square root of Simpson's diversity index across productive rearrangements. TCRdb re-hosts the immuneACCESS table, in-frame sequences only. Its copies lack some clones; in the studies checked, an unresolved V gene accounts for under half of them, and the cause for the rest is not known. Clonal size and the V and J genes are those of that table, whereas D and trimming came from the DNA. This sample lists roughly 280,000 clones; around 87% were detected once. 2% to 2.5% of the sample lies in the top ten.

Another Seattle source contributed samples from volunteer blood donors who had recovered from COVID-19. Whole blood was collected in K2EDTA tubes by collaborating institutions according to the institutions' own protocols. Collaborator samples were shipped for TCRbeta analysis as frozen whole blood, isolated PBMCs, or DNA extracted from either sample type. Concerning this clone itself: This clone's antigen is unknown. One base away there is no much larger clone; base qualities are not given.

General conclusions and limits of the study: Clinical and demographic metadata were provided uncurated, with the amount varying by source and participant.

This TCR was sampled from a woman in her forties or fifties who had recovered from COVID-19. The chain couples TRBV5-8 to TRBJ2-7, and TRBD1 aligns with 7 junction nucleotides. Sequencing used peripheral blood. Here is the DNA: TGTGCCAGCAGCGTACGACAGGGAGAATACGAGCAGTACTTC. Its translation reads: CASSVRQGEYEQYF.